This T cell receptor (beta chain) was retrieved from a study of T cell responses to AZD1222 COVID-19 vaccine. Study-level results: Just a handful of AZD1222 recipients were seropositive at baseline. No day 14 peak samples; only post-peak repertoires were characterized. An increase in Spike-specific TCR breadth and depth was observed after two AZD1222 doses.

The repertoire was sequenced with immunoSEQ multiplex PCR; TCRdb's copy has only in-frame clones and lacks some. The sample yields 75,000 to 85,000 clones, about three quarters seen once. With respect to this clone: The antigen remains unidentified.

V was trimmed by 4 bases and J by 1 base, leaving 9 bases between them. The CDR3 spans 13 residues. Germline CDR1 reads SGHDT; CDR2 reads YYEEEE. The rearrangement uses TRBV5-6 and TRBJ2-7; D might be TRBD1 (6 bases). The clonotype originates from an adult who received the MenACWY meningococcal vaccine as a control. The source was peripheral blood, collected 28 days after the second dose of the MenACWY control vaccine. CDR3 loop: CASSRRGSYEQYF. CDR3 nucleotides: TGTGCCAGCAGCCGAAGGGGGTCCTACGAGCAGTACTTC.